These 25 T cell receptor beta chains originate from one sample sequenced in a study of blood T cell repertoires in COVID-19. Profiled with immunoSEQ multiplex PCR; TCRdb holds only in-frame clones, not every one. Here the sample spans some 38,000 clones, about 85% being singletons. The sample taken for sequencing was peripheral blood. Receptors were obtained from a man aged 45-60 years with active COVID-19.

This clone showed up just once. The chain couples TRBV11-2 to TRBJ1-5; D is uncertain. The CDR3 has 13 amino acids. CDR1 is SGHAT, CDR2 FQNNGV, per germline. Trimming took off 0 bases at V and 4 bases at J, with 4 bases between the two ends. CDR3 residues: CASSLERNQPQHF. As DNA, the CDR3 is TGTGCCAGCAGCTTAGAGCGAAATCAGCCCCAGCATTTT.

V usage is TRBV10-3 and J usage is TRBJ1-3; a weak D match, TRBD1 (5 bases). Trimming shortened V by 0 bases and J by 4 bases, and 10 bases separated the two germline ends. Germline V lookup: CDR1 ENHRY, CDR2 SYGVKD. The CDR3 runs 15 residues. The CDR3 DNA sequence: TGTGCCATCAGTGAGTCGAAGGGGCCCGGAAACACCATATATTTT. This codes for CAISESKGPGNTIYF.

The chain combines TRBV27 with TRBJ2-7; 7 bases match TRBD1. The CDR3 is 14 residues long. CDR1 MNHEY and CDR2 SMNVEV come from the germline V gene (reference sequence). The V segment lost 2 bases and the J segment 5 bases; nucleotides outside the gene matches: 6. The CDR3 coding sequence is TGTGCCAGCAGTTTAGGGACAGATGTCCACGAGCAGTACTTC. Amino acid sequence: CASSLGTDVHEQYF.

This CDR3 reads CATSGVNLYEQYF. CDR3 DNA: TGTGCCACCAGTGGAGTAAATCTCTACGAGCAGTACTTC. The chain has TRBV24-1 and TRBJ2-7; no clear D. Germline V gene data show CDR1 as KGHDR and CDR2 as SFDVKD. Trimming took off 5 bases at V and 3 bases at J, with 10 bases between the two ends. The CDR3 totals 13 residues.

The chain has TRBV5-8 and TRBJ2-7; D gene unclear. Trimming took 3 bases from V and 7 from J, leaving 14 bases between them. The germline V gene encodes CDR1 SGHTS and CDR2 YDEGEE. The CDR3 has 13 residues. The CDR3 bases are TGTGCCAGCAGCTCCCAAGTACGGTCAGAGCAGTACTTC. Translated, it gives CASSSQVRSEQYF.

CDR3: CASSLASNQETQYF. The CDR3 nucleotides read TGTGCCAGCAGCTTAGCATCTAACCAAGAGACCCAGTACTTC. The gene calls are TRBV7-2 and TRBJ2-5; D not certain. The CDR3 spans 14 residues. CDR1 is SGHTA, CDR2 FQGNSA, per germline. Trimming removed 0 bases from V and 0 bases from J, with 5 bases in between.

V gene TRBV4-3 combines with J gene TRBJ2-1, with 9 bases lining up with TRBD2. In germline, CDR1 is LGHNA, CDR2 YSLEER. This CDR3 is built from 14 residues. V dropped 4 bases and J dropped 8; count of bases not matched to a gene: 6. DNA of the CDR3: TGCGCCAGCAGCCCAGCGGGGGGCGGGGATGAGCAGTTCTTC. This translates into CASSPAGGGDEQFF.

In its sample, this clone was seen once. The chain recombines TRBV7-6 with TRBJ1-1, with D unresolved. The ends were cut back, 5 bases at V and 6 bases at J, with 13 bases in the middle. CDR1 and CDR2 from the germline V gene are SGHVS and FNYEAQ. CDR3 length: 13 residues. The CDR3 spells CASSQAGSSEAFF. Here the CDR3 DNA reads TGTGCCAGCAGCCAAGCAGGTTCCTCTGAAGCTTTCTTT.

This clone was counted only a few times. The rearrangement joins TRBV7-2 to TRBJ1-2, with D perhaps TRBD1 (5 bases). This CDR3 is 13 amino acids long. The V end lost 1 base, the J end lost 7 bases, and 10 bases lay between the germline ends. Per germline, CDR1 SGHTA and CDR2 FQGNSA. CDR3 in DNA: TGTGCCAGCAGCTTAGTTACCGGGGGTGGCTACACCTTC. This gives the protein CASSLVTGGGYTF. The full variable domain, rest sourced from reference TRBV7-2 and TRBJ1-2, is GAGVSQSPSNKVTEKGKDVELRCDPISGHTALYWYRQSLGQGLEFLIYFQGNSAPDKSGLPSDRFSAERTGGSVSTLTIQRTQQEDSAVYLCASSLVTGGGYTFGSGTRLTVV.

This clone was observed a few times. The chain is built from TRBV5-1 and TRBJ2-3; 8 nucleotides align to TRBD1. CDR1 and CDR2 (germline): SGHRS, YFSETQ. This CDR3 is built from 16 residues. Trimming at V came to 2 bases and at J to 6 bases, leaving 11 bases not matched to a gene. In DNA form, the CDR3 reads TGCGCCAGCAGCTTATTACAGGGGGGATTTATGGATACGCAGTATTTT. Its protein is CASSLLQGGFMDTQYF.

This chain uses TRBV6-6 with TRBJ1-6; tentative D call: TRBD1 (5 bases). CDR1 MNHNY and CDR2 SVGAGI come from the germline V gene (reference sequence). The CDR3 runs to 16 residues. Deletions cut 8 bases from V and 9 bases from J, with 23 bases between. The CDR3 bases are TGTGCCAGCTGGGATCCGGGTTGGGGGGGAGGTTCACCCCTCCACTTT. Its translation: CASWDPGWGGGSPLHF.

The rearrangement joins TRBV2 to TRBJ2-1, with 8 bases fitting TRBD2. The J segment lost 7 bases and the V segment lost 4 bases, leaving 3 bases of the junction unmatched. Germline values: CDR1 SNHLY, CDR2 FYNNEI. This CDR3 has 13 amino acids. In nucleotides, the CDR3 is TGTGCCAGCAGTGCTGAGCGGGGGAATGAGCAGTTCTTC. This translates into CASSAERGNEQFF.

The CDR3 coding sequence is TGCGCCAGCAGCTGGGACAGGCAAAGCTCTGGAAACACCATATATTTT. Translating it yields CASSWDRQSSGNTIYF. This sequence joins TRBV5-1 and TRBJ1-3; TRBD1 aligns across 8 bases. CDR1 is SGHRS, CDR2 YFSETQ, per germline. This CDR3 contains 16 residues. V lost 3 bases and J lost 0; bases outside the gene matches: 5.

The CDR3 protein is CASSPLMDRSSYEQYF. The CDR3 coding sequence is TGCGCCAGCAGCCCCCTTATGGACAGGAGCTCCTACGAGCAGTACTTC. J is TRBJ2-7 and V is TRBV5-1; 7 bases map to TRBD1. Trimming at V came to 4 bases and at J to 0 bases, leaving 10 bases not matched to a gene. The CDR3 spans 16 residues. Germline-derived CDR1 and CDR2 are SGHRS and YFSETQ.

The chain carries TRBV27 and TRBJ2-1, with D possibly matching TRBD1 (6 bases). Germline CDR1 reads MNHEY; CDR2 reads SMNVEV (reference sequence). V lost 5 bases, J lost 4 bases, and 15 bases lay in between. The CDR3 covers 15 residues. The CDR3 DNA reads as TGTGCCAGCAGTCAGGGGTCTCCCACATACAATGAGCAGTTCTTC. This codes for CASSQGSPTYNEQFF.

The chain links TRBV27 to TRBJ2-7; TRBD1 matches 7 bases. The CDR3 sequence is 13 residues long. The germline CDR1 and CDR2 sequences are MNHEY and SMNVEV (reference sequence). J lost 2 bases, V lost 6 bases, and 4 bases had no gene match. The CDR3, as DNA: TGTGCCAGCAGGCCGACAGGGACCTACGAGCAGTACTTC. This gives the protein CASRPTGTYEQYF.

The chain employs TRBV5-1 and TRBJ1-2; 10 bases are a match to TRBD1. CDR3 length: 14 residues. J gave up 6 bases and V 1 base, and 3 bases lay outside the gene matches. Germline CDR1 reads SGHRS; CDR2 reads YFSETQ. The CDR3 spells CASSLRQGADGYTF. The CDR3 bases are TGCGCCAGCAGCTTGAGACAGGGGGCTGATGGCTACACCTTC.

The CDR3 spells CASRSRDRYGYTF. CDR3 coding DNA: TGTGCCAGTAGATCCCGGGACAGATATGGCTACACCTTC. The rearrangement uses TRBV19 and TRBJ1-2; TRBD1 matches at 7 bases. Per the germline V gene, CDR1 is LNHDA and CDR2 is SQIVND (reference sequence). The CDR3 has 13 amino acids. V lost 6 bases and J lost 5; bases outside the gene matches: 6. Complete variable domain (other parts from reference TRBV19 and TRBJ1-2): DGGITQSPKYLFRKEGQNVTLSCEQNLNHDAMYWYRQDPGQGLRLIYYSQIVNDFQKGDIAEGYSVSREKKESFPLTVTSAQKNPTAFYLCASRSRDRYGYTFGSGTRLTVV.

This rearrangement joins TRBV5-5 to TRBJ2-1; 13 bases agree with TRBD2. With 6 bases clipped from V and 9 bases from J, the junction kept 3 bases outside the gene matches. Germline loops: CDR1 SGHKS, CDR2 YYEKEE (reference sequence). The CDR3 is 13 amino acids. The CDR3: CASTLAGGTEQFF. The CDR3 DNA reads TGTGCCAGCACACTAGCGGGGGGGACTGAGCAGTTCTTC.

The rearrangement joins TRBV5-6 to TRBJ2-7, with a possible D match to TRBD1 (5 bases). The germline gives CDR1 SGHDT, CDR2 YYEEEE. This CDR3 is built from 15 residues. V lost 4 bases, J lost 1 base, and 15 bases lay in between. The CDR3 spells CASSLGHLGSYEQYF. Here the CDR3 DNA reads TGTGCCAGCAGCCTAGGACACCTGGGGTCCTACGAGCAGTACTTC. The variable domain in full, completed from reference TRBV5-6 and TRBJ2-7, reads DAGVTQSPTHLIKTRGQQVTLRCSPKSGHDTVSWYQQALGQGPQFIFQYYEEEERQRGNFPDRFSGHQFPNYSSELNVNALLLGDSALYLCASSLGHLGSYEQYFGPGTRLTVT.

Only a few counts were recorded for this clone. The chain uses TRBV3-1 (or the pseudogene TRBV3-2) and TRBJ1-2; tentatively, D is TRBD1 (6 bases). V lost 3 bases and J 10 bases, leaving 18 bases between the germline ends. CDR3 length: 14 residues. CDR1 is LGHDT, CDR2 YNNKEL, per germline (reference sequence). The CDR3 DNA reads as TGTGCCAGCAGCCATTCGACAGGAAACCTTGCCTACACCTTC. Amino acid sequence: CASSHSTGNLAYTF.

The CDR3 is CASSLAGQRENTIYF. The CDR3 DNA follows: TGCGCCAGCAGCTTGGCGGGACAACGGGAAAACACCATATATTTT. The chain carries TRBV5-1 and TRBJ1-3; maybe TRBD1 (6 bases). With 0 bases removed from V and 6 bases from J, the gap between germline ends came to 13 bases. CDR3 length: 15 residues. From germline, CDR1 is SGHRS and CDR2 YFSETQ.

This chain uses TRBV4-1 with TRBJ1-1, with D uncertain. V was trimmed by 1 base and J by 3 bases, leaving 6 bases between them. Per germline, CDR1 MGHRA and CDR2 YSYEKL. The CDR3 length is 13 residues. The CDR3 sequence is CASSQAGYTEAFF. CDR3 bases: TGCGCCAGCAGCCAAGCAGGTTACACTGAAGCTTTCTTT.

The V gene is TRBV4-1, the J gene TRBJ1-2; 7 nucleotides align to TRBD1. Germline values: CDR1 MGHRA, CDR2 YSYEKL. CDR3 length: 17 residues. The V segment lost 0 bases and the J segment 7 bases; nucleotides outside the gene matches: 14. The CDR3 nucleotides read TGCGCCAGCAGCCAAGATTTTGAGACAGGGACTTTTGTTGGCTACACCTTC. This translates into CASSQDFETGTFVGYTF.

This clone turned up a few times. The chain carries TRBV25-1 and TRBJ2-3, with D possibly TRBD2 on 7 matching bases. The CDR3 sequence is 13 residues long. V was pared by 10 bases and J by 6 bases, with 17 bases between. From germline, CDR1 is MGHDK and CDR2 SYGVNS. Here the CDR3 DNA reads TGTGCCACCCTAAAGGGGGGGTCGGATACGCAGTATTTT. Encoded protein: CATLKGGSDTQYF.